This entry concerns a single T cell receptor beta chain. No antigen is known for it. The sample belongs to a study of shared clonotypes between healthy human individuals. Overall study: Participating donors consisted of two women and a few men aged 18 to 49.

The ends were cut back, 1 base at V and 5 bases at J, with 5 bases in the middle. This CDR3 is built from 11 residues. CDR1 GTSNPN and CDR2 SVGIG come from the germline V gene (reference sequence). Study-level results: How much donors shared clonotypes was expected to be affected by sequencing depth. Despite large depth, rarefaction showed incomplete sorted-subset sequencing.

Libraries were prepared by immunoSEQ multiplex PCR; TCRdb keeps only in-frame clonotypes and omits some of them. The sample has 300,000 to 400,000 clones, roughly 70% seen once. The sequence came from a man aged 30 to 45 in good health. V is TRBV30 and J is TRBJ1-2; D not certain. The sequenced sample consisted of memory CD4+ T cells sorted from blood. Indicated subset: CD45RA-negative fraction. The CDR3 is CAWSALYGYTF. The CDR3 DNA reads as TGTGCCTGGAGTGCCCTATATGGCTACACCTTC.